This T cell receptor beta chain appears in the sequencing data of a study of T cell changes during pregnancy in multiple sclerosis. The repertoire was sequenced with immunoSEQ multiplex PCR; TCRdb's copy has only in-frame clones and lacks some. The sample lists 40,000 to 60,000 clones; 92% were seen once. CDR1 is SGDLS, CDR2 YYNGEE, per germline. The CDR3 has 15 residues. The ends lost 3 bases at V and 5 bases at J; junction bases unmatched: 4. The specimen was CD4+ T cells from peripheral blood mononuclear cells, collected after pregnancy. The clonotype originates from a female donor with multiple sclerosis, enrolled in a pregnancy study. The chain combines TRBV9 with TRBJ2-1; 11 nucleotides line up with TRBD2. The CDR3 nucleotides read TGTGCCAGCAGCGATGGGACTAGCGGTAACAATGAGCAGTTCTTC. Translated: CASSDGTSGNNEQFF.